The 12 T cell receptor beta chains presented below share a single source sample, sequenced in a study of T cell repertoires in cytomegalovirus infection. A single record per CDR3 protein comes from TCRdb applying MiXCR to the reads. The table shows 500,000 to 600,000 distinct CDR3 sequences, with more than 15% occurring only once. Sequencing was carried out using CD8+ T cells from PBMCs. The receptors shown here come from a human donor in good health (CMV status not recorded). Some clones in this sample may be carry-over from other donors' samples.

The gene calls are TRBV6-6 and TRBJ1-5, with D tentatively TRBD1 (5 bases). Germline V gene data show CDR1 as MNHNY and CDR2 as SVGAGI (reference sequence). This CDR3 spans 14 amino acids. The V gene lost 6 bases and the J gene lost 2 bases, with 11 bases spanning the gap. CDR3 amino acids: CASRPGGGNQPQHF. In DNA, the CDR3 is TGTGCCAGCAGACCCGGAGGGGGCAATCAGCCCCAGCATTTT.

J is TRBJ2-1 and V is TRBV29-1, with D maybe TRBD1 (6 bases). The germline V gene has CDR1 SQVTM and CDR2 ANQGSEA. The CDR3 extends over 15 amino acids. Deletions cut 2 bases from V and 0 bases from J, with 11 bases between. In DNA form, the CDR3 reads TGCAGCGTTGAACCGGACAGCAGCTCCTACAATGAGCAGTTCTTC. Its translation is CSVEPDSSSYNEQFF.

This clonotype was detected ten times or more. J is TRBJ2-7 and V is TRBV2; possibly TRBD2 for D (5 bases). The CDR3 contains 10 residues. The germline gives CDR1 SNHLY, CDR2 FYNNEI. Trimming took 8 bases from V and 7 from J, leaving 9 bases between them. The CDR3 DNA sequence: TGTGCCAGCGGAGGCGGGGAGCAGTACTTC. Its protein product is CASGGGEQYF.

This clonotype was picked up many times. Written as DNA, the CDR3 is TGTGCCAGCAGCTTAGTAGTTTCCGAGCAGTACTTC. This encodes CASSLVVSEQYF. This chain links TRBV7-9 with TRBJ2-7; no clear D gene. V lost 1 base, J lost 6 bases, and 7 bases lay in between. The CDR3 runs to 12 residues. The germline CDR1 and CDR2 sequences are SEHNR and FQNEAQ (reference sequence).

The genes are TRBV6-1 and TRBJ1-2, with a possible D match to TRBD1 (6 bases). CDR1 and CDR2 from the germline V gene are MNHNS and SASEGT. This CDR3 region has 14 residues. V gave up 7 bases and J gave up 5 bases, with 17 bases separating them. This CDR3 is CASTGWDTSYGYTF. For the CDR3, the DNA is TGTGCCAGCACTGGTTGGGACACCTCGTATGGCTACACCTTC.

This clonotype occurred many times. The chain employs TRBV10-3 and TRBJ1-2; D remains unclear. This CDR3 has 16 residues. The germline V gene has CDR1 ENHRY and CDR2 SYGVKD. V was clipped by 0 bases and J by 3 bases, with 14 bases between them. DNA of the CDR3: TGTGCCATCAGTGAGTCGGGTGCAGTTGGGCACTATGGCTACACCTTC. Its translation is CAISESGAVGHYGYTF.

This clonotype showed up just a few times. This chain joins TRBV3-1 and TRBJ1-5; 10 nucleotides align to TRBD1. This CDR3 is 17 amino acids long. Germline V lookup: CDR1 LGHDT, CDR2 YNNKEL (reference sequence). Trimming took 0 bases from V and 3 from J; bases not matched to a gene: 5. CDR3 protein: CASSQEGGQGFNQPQHF. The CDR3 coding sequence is TGTGCCAGCAGCCAAGAGGGGGGACAGGGGTTCAATCAGCCCCAGCATTTT.

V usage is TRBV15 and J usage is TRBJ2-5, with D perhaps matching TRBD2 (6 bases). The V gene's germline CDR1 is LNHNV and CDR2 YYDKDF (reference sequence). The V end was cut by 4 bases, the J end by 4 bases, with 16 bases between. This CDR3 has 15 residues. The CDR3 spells CATSNWLGRLETQYF. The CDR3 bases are TGTGCCACCAGCAATTGGTTGGGGAGGCTAGAGACCCAGTACTTC.

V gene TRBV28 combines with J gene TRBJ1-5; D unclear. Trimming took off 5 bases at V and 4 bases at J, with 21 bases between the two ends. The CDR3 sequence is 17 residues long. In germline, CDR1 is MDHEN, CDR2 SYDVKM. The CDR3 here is CASSLTTTGRINQPQHF. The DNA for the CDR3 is TGTGCCAGCAGTCTAACAACCACCGGACGGATAAATCAGCCCCAGCATTTT.

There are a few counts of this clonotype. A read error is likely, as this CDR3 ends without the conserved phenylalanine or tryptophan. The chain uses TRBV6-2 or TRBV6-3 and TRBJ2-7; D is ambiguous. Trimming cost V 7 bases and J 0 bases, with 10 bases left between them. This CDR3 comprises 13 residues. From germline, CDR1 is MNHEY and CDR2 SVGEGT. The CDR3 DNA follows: TGTGCCAGCACCCCGGCGGTCTCCTACGAGCAGTACTAC. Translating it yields CASTPAVSYEQYY.

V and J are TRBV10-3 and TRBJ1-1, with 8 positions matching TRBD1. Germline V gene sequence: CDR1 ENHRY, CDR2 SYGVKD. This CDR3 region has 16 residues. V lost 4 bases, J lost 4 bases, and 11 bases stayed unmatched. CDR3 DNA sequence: TGTGCCATCAGTGCTATTAAGAGACAGGGGAGCACTGAAGCTTTCTTT. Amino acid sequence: CAISAIKRQGSTEAFF.

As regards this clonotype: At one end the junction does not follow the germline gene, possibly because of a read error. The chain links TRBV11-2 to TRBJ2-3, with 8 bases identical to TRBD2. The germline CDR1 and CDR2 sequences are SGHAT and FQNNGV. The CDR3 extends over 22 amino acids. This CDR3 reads CASSVEGGGWVGAGESRDTQYF. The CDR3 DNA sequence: TGTGCCAGCAGCGTAGAGGGTGGGGGATGGGTTGGAGCGGGAGAGTCCCGGGATACGCAGTATTTT.